This entry concerns a single T cell receptor (beta chain). TCRdb reprocessed the 5' RACE reads, keeping one entry per CDR3 protein, no DNA. Its listing shows roughly 150,000 distinct CDR3 sequences. These data originate in a study of monozygotic twins with inflammatory bowel disease. CDR3 length equals 14 residues. Per the germline V gene, CDR1 is SGHRS and CDR2 is YFSETQ. The V and J genes are TRBV5-1 and TRBJ2-7; the TRBD1 assignment by TCRdb is unverifiable without DNA. Sequencing was performed on blood. This sequence originates from a human donor with ulcerative colitis or Crohn's disease, or a healthy co-twin of an affected twin (not recorded which). The chain's CDR3 is CASSSVQGANEQYF.